A single sample is the source of the 14 T cell receptor beta chains below, sequenced in a study of blood T cells in healthy people across ages. A J-beta primer mix and a sample-barcoded 5' primer were used in a second PCR of about 6 to 12 cycles. TCRdb ran MiXCR on the 5' RACE reads and lists one entry per CDR3 protein. The data contain hundreds of thousands of distinct CDR3 sequences, about 50% of them seen just once; the ten biggest clones take up 13%. The sequencing sample was made of blood. These receptors all stem from an elderly woman in good health.

Notes on this clonotype: An end of the junction differs from the germline gene, which may be a read error. The genes are TRBV2 and TRBJ2-2; 13 nucleotides agree with TRBD2. Germline CDR1 SNHLY, CDR2 FYNNEI. The CDR3 is 15 amino acids. In nucleotides, the CDR3 is TGTGTCAGCAGGACTAGCGGGAGCGGCACCGGGGAGCTGTTTTTT. This encodes CVSRTSGSGTGELFF.

The rearrangement uses TRBV7-2 and TRBJ2-3; D is possibly TRBD1 (5 bases). This CDR3 is 14 amino acids long. Germline V gene lookup returns CDR1 SGHTA and CDR2 FQGNSA. Between the trimmed V and J ends, which lost 5 bases and 6 bases, there was a span of 15 bases. The chain's CDR3 is CASSLLGPMDTQYF. CDR3 nucleotide sequence: TGTGCCAGCAGCCTATTGGGGCCTATGGATACGCAGTATTTT.

This clonotype was seen many times. The chain recombines TRBV18 with TRBJ2-1, with D maybe TRBD1 (5 bases). The length of the CDR3 is 15 residues. Germline CDR1 KGHSH, CDR2 LQKENI. V gave up 3 bases and J gave up 4 bases, with 13 bases separating them. CDR3 sequence (DNA): TGTGCCAGCTCACCTGTCACAGGCCTGTACAATGAGCAGTTCTTC. This translates into CASSPVTGLYNEQFF.

This chain joins TRBV20-1 and TRBJ2-7; 8 nucleotides match TRBD1. Germline V lookup: CDR1 DFQATT, CDR2 SNEGSKA (reference sequence). V shed 2 bases and J 6 bases; nucleotides not matched to a gene: 3. The CDR3 totals 12 residues. The CDR3 DNA reads as TGCAGTGCTAGACAGGGGGCTCTCGAGCAGTACTTC. As protein: CSARQGALEQYF.

The CDR3 loop is CASSPGGERTEAFF. Here the CDR3 DNA reads TGTGCCAGCAGCCCCGGCGGGGAGAGAACTGAAGCTTTCTTT. The chain joins TRBV6-1 to TRBJ1-1; D not resolved. V was cut by 6 bases and J by 5 bases, with 16 bases left in between. Looked up from germline, CDR1 is MNHNS and CDR2 is SASEGT. The CDR3 sequence is 14 residues long.

The chain combines TRBV6-1 with TRBJ2-1; 9 bases match TRBD2. The germline V gene encodes CDR1 MNHNS and CDR2 SASEGT. V shed 0 bases and J 7 bases; nucleotides not matched to a gene: 4. The CDR3 covers 15 residues. The CDR3 is CASSEASGSMNEQFF. The CDR3 DNA reads as TGTGCCAGCAGTGAAGCTAGCGGGAGTATGAATGAGCAGTTCTTC.

A word on this clonotype: This sequence may be a read error, since a much larger clone differs from it by one base. The rearrangement joins TRBV2 to TRBJ2-1, with TRBD2 identical over 8 bases. There are 15 residues in the CDR3. Per germline, CDR1 SNHLY and CDR2 FYNNEI. V lost 4 bases, J lost 6 bases, and 8 bases stayed unmatched. The CDR3 loop reads CASSGRRGDLNEQFF. The CDR3 DNA follows: TGTGCCAGCAGTGGAAGGCGGGGGGACCTCAATGAGCAGTTCTTC. Based on the CDR3 plus reference TRBV2 and TRBJ2-1, the full variable domain is EPEVTQTPSHQVTQMGQEVILRCVPISNHLYFYWYRQILGQKVEFLVSFYNNEISEKSEIFDDQFSVERPDGSNFTLKIRSTKLEDSAMYFCASSGRRGDLNEQFFGPGTRLTVL.

Notes on this clonotype: A read error may explain this, as a much larger clone is one base away. The V call is TRBV30, the J call TRBJ2-3; D not resolved. This CDR3 has 13 amino acids. Germline lookup yields CDR1 GTSNPN and CDR2 SVGIG (reference sequence). As DNA, the CDR3 is TGTGCCTGGACGTTCGGGCGCACAGATACGGAGTATTTT. Its translation: CAWTFGRTDTEYF.

Turning to this clonotype: This sequence may be a read error, since a much larger clone differs from it by one base. The chain links TRBV6-6 to TRBJ1-2; D is ambiguous. The ends were cut back, 6 bases at V and 4 bases at J, with 12 bases in the middle. The CDR3 runs to 13 residues. Germline V gives CDR1 MNHNY, CDR2 SVGAGI (reference sequence). The CDR3 DNA follows: TGTGCCAGCAGGGCACCGGGAAGCTATGGCTACACCTTC. Its translation: CASRAPGSYGYTF.

CDR3 DNA: TGTGCCAGCAGCTTGGGAGGAGCGGGGAAAACCTACAATGAGCAGTTCTTC. Its protein product is CASSLGGAGKTYNEQFF. The rearrangement links TRBV7-9 to TRBJ2-1; TRBD2 aligns across 7 bases. The CDR3 has 17 amino acids. Germline V gene lookup returns CDR1 SEHNR and CDR2 FQNEAQ (reference sequence). Unmatched junction bases numbered 10, after V lost 3 bases and J lost 2 bases.

On this clonotype itself: Sequence at one end of the junction differs from germline and may be a read error. The CDR3 nucleotides are TGCGCCAGCAGCCTAACAGGGGGTACTAATGAAGAACTGTTTTTT. It encodes CASSLTGGTNEELFF. The chain links TRBV5-1 to TRBJ1-4; 8 bases match TRBD1. This CDR3 has 15 amino acids. In germline, CDR1 is SGHRS, CDR2 YFSETQ.

The J gene is TRBJ2-1, the V gene TRBV20-1, with 8 bases that match TRBD2. The CDR3 is 11 amino acids. Germline CDR1 reads DFQATT; CDR2 reads SNEGSKA (reference sequence). V gave up 3 bases and J gave up 10 bases; unmatched junction bases: 2. For the CDR3, the DNA is TGCAGTGCTAGCCCGGGGGGGGAGCAGTTCTTC. Translating it yields CSASPGGEQFF.

This chain links TRBV4-1 with TRBJ1-1, with TRBD1 matching over 12 bases. This CDR3 comprises 17 residues. Germline V gene data show CDR1 as MGHRA and CDR2 as YSYEKL. After removal of 3 bases from V and 0 bases from J, the junction contained 5 bases not matched to a gene. CDR3 protein: CASSQGTGGPMNTEAFF. For the CDR3, the DNA is TGCGCCAGCAGCCAGGGGACAGGGGGCCCAATGAACACTGAAGCTTTCTTT.

This clonotype came up a few times. This sequence joins TRBV6-4 and TRBJ2-2; either TRBD1 or TRBD2 may supply D (6 bases each). Trimming stripped 4 bases from V and 7 bases from J, with 10 bases between. Germline V CDR1 and CDR2: MRHNA, SNTAGT. The CDR3 extends over 13 amino acids. CDR3 sequence (DNA): TGTGCCAGCAGTGCAGGGGAGGACGGGGAGCTGTTTTTT. This codes for CASSAGEDGELFF.